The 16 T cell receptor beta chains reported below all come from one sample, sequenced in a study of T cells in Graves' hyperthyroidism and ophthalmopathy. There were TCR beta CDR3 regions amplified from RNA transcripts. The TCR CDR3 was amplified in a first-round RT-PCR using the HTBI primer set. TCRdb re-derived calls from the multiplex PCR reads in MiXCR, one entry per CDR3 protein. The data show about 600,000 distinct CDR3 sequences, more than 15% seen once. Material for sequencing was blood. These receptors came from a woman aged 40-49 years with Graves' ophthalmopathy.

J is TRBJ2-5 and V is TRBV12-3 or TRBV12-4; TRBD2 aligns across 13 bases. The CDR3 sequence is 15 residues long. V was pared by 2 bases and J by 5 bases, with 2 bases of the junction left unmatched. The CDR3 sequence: CASSLWTSGGETQYF. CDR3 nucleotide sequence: TGTGCCAGCAGTTTATGGACTAGCGGGGGTGAGACCCAGTACTTC.

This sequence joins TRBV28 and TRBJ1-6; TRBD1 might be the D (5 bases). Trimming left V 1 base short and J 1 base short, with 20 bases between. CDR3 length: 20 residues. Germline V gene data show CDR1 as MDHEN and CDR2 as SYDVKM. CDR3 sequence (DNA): TGTGCCAGCAGTTTATTTGGGACCAGACGTTTCGGGTCCTATAATTCACCCCTCCACTTT. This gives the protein CASSLFGTRRFGSYNSPLHF.

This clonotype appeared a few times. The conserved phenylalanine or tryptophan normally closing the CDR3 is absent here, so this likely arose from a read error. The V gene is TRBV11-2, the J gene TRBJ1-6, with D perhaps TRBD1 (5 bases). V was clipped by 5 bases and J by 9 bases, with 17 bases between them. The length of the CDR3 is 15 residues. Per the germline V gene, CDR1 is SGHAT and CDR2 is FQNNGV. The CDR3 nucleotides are TGTGCCAGCAGCCCACCGGGGGGTCCAAGTTCACCCCTCCACCTT. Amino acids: CASSPPGGPSSPLHL.

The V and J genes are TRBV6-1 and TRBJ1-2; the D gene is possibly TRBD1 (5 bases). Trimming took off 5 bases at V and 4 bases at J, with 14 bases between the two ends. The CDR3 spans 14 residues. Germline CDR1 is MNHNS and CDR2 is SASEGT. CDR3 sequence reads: CASSSPRAAYGYTF. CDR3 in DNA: TGTGCCAGCAGTAGCCCCAGGGCGGCCTATGGCTACACCTTC.

In nucleotides, the CDR3 is TGTGCCAGCAGTTACTCCCTGGGAGGGGGGTTCCCCCCAGATACGCAGTATTTT. Protein product: CASSYSLGGGFPPDTQYF. The V and J genes are TRBV6-6 and TRBJ2-3; a weak D match, TRBD2 (7 bases). Germline V CDR1 and CDR2: MNHNY, SVGAGI (reference sequence). Deletions cut 0 bases from V and 4 bases from J, with 20 bases between. The CDR3 consists of 18 residues.

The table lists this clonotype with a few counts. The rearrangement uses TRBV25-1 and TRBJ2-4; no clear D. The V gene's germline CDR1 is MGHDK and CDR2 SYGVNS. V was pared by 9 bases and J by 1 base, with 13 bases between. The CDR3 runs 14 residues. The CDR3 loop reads CASSESRAKNIQYF. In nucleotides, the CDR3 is TGTGCCAGTTCGGAGTCTCGGGCCAAAAACATTCAGTACTTC.

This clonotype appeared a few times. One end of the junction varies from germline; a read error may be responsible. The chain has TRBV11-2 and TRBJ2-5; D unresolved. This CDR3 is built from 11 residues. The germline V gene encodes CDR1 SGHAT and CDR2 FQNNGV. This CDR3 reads CASSNQEAQYF. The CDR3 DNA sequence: TGTGCCAGCAGCAACCAAGAGGCCCAGTACTTC.

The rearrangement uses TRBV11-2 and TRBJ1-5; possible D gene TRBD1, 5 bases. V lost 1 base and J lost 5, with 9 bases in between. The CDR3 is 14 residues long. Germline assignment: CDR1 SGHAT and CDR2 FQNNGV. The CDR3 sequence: CASSLAQGYQPQHF. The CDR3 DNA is TGTGCCAGCAGCTTAGCCCAGGGATATCAGCCCCAGCATTTT.

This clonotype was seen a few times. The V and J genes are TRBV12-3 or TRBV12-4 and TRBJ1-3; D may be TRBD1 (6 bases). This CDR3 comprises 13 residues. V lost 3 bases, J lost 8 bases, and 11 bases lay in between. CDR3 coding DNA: TGTGCCAGCAGTTTCAACAGGGTCCACACCATATATTTT. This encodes CASSFNRVHTIYF.

This chain's CDR3 is CASSIGQSFLGGTTDTQYF. The CDR3 nucleotides are TGTGCCAGTAGTATAGGGCAGAGTTTTTTGGGCGGGACCACAGATACGCAGTATTTT. The chain joins TRBV19 to TRBJ2-3; maybe TRBD2 (6 bases). The V end was cut by 1 base, the J end by 2 bases, with 22 bases between. Germline-derived CDR1 and CDR2 are LNHDA and SQIVND (reference sequence). The CDR3 is made up of 19 amino acids. Looking up the rest from reference TRBV19 and TRBJ2-3 gives the full variable domain: DGGITQSPKYLFRKEGQNVTLSCEQNLNHDAMYWYRQDPGQGLRLIYYSQIVNDFQKGDIAEGYSVSREKKESFPLTVTSAQKNPTAFYLCASSIGQSFLGGTTDTQYFGPGTRLTVL.

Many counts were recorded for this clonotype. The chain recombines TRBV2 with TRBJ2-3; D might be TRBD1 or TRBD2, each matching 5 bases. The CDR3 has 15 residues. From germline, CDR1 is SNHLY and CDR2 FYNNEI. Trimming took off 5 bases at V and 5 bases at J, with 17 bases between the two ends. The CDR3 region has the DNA TGTGCCAGCAGTAGTGGTTGGGGTGGGGGAGATACGCAGTATTTT. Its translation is CASSSGWGGGDTQYF.

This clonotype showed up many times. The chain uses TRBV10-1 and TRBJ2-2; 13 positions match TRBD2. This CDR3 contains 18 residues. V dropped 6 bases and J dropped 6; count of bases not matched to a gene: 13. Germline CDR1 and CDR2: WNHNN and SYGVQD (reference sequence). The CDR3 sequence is CASSNLRTSGSVAGELFF. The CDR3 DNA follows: TGCGCCAGCAGCAACCTACGGACTAGCGGGAGTGTGGCCGGGGAGCTGTTTTTT.

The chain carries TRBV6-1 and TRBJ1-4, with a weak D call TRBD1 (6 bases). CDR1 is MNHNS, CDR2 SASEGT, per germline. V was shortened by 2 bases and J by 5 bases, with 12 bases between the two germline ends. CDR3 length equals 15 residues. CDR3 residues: CASSESGGLNEKLFF. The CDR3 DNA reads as TGTGCCAGCAGTGAAAGCGGGGGGCTGAATGAAAAACTGTTTTTT.

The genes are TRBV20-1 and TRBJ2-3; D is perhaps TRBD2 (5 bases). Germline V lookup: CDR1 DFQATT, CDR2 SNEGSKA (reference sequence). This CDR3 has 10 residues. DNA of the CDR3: TGCAGCGGGGTTAGAGATACGCAGTATTTT. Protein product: CSGVRDTQYF.

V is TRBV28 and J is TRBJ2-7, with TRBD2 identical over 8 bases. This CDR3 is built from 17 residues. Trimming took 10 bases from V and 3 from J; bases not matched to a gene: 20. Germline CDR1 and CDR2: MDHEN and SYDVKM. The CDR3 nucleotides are TGTGCCATCCGGGGGGGGGGGGGGGCTAGCGTAATCTACGAGCAGTACTTC. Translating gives CAIRGGGGASVIYEQYF.

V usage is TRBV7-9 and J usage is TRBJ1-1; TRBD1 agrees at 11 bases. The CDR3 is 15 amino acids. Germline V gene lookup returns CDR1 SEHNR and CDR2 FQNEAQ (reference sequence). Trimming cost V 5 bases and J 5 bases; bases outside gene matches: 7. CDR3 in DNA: TGTGCCAGCAGCCCCTTCGGACAGGGGGCTACTGAAGCTTTCTTT. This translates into CASSPFGQGATEAFF.